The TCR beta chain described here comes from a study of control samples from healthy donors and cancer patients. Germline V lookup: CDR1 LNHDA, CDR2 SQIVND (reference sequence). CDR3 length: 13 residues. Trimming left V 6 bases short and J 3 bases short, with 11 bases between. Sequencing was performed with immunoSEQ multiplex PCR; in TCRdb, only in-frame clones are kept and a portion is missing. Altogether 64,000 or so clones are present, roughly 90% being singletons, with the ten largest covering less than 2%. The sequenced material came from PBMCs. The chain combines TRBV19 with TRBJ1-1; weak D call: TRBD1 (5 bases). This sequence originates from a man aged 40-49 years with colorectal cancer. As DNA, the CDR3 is TGTGCCAGTAGCGTCGTCAGGGACACTGAAGCTTTCTTT. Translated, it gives CASSVVRDTEAFF.